The present TCR beta chain was sequenced within a study of shared clonotypes between healthy human individuals. As for the study in general: Donors had three CD4 naive, three CD4 memory, two CD8 naive and one CD8 memory plate apiece.

Profiling relied on immunoSEQ multiplex PCR, and the TCRdb table lists in-frame clones only, not all of them. The sample holds 950,000 to 1,100,000 clones, around 75% seen once. Every donor, a Caucasian adult, lived in Nashville, Tennessee. This CDR3 has 18 amino acids. Input material: memory CD4+ T cells sorted from blood. Described subset: CD45RA-negative fraction. This clonotype originated in a man aged 18 to 30 in good health. This sequence joins TRBV21-1 and TRBJ2-3. TRBV21-1 is a pseudogene segment. The CDR3 here is CASSKIWVRGRVPDTQYF. CDR3 nucleotide sequence: TGTGCCAGCAGCAAAATATGGGTCCGGGGCCGGGTCCCAGATACGCAGTATTTT.